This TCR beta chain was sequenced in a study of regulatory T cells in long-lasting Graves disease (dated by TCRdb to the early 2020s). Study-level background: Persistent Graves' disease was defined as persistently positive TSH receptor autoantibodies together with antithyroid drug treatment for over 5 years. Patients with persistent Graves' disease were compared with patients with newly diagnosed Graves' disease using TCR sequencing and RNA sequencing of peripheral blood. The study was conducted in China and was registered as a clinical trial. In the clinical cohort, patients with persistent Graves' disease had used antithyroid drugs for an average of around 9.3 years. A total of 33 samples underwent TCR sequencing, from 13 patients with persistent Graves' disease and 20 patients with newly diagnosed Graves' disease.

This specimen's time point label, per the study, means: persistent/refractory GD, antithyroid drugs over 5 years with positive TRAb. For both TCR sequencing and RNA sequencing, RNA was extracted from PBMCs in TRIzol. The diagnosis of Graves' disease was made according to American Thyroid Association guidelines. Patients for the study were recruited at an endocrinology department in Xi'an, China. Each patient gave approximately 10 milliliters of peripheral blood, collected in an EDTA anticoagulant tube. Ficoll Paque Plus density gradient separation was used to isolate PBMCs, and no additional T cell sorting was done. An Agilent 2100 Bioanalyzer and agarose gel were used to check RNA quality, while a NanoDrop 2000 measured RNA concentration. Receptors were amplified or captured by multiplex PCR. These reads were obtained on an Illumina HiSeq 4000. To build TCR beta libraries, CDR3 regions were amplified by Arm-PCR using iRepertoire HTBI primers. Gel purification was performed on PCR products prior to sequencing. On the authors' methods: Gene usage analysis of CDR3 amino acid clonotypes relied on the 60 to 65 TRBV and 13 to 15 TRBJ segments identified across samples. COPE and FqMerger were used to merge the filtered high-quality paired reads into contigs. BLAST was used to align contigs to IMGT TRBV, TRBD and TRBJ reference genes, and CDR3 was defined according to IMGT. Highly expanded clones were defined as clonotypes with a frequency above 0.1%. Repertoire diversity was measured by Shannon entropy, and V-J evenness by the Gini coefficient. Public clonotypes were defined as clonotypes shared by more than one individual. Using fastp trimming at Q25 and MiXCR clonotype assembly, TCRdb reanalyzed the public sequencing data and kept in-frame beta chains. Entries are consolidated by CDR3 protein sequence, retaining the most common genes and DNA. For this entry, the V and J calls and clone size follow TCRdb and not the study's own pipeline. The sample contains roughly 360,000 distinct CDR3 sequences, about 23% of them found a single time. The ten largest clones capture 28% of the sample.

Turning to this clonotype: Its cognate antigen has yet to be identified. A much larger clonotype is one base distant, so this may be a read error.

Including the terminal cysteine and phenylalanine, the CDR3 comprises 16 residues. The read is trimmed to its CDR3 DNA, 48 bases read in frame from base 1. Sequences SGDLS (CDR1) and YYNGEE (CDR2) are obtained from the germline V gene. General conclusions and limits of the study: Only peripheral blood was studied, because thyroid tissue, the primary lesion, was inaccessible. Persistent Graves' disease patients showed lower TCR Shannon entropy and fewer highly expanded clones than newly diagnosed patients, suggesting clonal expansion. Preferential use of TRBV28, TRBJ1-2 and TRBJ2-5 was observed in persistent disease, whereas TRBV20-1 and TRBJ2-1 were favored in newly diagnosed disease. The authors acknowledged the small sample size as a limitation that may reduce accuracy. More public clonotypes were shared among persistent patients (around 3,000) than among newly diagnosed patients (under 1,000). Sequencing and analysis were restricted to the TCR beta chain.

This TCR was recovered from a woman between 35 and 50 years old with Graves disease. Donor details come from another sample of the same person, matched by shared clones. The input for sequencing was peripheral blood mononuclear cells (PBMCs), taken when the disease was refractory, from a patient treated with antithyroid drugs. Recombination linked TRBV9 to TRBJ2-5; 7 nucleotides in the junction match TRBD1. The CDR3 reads CSSSRNTGQLVETQYF. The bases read TGTTCCAGCAGCAGGAATACGGGACAGTTGGTCGAGACCCAGTACTTC.